The clone carrying this TCR beta chain occurred many times. The antigen is not known. This sample is part of a study of T-cell reconstitution after alpha-beta-depleted transplantation in children. Study observations and caveats: At day 60, the high TCRbeta diversity found in some patients originated from recipient T cells and thymic progenitors that had survived. Newly produced T cells mostly provided counts and TCRbeta diversity after one year, as hyperexpanded clones declined. After transplant, at about two months, alpha-beta T cells were reportedly derived from several hundred expanded graft clones.

Unique molecular identifiers were incorporated during preparation of the TCRbeta library. MiXCR, applied by TCRdb to the PCR reads, yields one record per CDR3 protein. The table lists around 200,000 distinct CDR3 sequences, roughly 8.1% of them singletons. Trimming cost V 7 bases and J 0 bases, with 6 bases left between them. The CDR3 spans 13 residues. This sample comprised PBMCs, mostly from graft donor cells, obtained 360 days after TCRalphabeta/CD19-depleted stem cell transplant. This TCR came from a male patient between 2 and 10 years old who had a stem cell transplant for acute myeloid leukemia, so the T cells may come from the graft donor. The rearrangement uses TRBV12-3 or TRBV12-4 and TRBJ2-2; D uncertain. CDR3 DNA: TGTGCCAGCATGACGGCGAACACCGGGGAGCTGTTTTTT. It encodes CASMTANTGELFF.